This T cell receptor beta chain derives from a study of CD8 T cells in Susac syndrome. Study-wide findings and caveats: The study's TCR sequencing and HLA analysis covered a relatively small number of individuals, and the study acknowledged this.

Random hexamers were used to reverse transcribe an amount of about 0.5 to 1 ug RNA. The immunoSEQ assay covered 54 Vbeta and 13 Jbeta segments for CDR3. Using its own MiXCR run on the immunoSEQ multiplex PCR reads, TCRdb lists one record per CDR3 protein. The profile shows roughly 170,000 distinct CDR3 sequences, approximately 95% of them singletons. Germline V gene sequence: CDR1 DFQATT, CDR2 SNEGSKA (reference sequence). The CDR3 covers 14 residues. Trimming removed 4 bases from V and 1 base from J, with 12 bases in between. Sequencing of TCR beta was performed on blood CD8+ T cells and on blood CD4+ T cells. TEMRA cells were FACS-enriched, and CD8+ and CD4+ T cells were isolated negatively. As regards this clonotype: The antigen is unknown.

The source material was CD4+ T cells from PBMCs. The V call is TRBV20-1, the J call TRBJ2-3; a weak D match, TRBD1 (6 bases). This clonotype was sampled from a human donor with multiple sclerosis. CDR3 residues: CSATTGAGTDTQYF. In DNA form, the CDR3 reads TGCAGTGCTACGACAGGCGCTGGCACAGATACGCAGTATTTT.